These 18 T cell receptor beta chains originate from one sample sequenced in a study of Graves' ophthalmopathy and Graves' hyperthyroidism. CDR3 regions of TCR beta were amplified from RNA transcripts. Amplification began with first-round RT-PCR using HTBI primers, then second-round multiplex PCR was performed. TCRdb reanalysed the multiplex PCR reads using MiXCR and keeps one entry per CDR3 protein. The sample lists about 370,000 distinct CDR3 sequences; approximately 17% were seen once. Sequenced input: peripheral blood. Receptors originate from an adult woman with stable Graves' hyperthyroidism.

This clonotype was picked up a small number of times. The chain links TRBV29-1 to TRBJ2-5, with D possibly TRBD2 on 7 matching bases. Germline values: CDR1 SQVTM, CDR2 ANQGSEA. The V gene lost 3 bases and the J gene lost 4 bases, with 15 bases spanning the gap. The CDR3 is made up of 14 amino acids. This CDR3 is CSVDVVGGGETQYF. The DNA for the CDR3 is TGCAGCGTTGATGTTGTGGGAGGGGGAGAGACCCAGTACTTC.

CDR3 sequence reads: CASSSGLSETQYF. CDR3 DNA sequence: TGTGCCAGCAGCTCGGGGCTTTCCGAGACCCAGTACTTC. V is TRBV7-2 and J is TRBJ2-5; D possibly uses TRBD1 or TRBD2 (5 bases each). The CDR3 spans 13 residues. CDR1 SGHTA and CDR2 FQGNSA come from the germline V gene. The germline V and J ends were trimmed by 4 bases and 5 bases, with 11 bases remaining between them.

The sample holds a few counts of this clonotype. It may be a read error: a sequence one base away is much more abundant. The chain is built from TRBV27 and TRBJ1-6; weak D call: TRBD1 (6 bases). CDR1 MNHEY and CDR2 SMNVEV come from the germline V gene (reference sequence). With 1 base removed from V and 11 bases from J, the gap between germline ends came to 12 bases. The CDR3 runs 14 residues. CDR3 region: CASSLYGGRPPLHF. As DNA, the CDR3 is TGTGCCAGCAGTTTATACGGGGGGCGACCACCCCTCCACTTT.

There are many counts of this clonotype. The chain's CDR3 is CAISTLGREVASYEQYF. The CDR3 DNA reads TGTGCCATCAGTACCCTGGGGCGGGAGGTAGCGAGCTACGAGCAGTACTTC. V and J are TRBV10-3 and TRBJ2-7; 8 nucleotides line up with TRBD2. V gave up 5 bases and J gave up 3 bases; unmatched junction bases: 15. Germline assignment: CDR1 ENHRY and CDR2 SYGVKD. The CDR3 totals 17 residues.

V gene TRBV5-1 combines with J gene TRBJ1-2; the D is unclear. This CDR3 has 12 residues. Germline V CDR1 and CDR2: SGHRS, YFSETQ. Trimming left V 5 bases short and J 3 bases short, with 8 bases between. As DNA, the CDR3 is TGCGCCAGCAGGCGACATTACTATGGCTACACCTTC. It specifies CASRRHYYGYTF.

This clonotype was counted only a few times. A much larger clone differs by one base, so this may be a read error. The CDR3 bases are TGTGCCAGCAGCTTACAGGGAAACATTCAGTACTTC. Amino acids: CASSLQGNIQYF. J is TRBJ2-4 and V is TRBV11-2, with D possibly matching TRBD1 (5 bases). V was trimmed by 2 bases and J by 6 bases, leaving 5 bases between them. CDR1 and CDR2 (germline): SGHAT, FQNNGV. CDR3 size: 12 residues.

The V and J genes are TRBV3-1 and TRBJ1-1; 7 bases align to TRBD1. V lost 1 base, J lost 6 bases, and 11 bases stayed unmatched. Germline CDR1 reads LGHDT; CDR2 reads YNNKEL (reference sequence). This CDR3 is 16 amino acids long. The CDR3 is CASSQGDSRVWPEAFF. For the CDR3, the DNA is TGTGCCAGCAGCCAAGGGGACAGTCGGGTATGGCCTGAAGCTTTCTTT.

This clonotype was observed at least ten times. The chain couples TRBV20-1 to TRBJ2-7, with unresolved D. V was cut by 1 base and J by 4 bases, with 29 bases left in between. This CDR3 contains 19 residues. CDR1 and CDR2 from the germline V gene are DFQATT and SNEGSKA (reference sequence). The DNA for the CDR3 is TGCAGTGCTAGAGGGGCCGAGCTTACGCGAAGGGAATTTATATACGAGCAGTACTTC. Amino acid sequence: CSARGAELTRREFIYEQYF.

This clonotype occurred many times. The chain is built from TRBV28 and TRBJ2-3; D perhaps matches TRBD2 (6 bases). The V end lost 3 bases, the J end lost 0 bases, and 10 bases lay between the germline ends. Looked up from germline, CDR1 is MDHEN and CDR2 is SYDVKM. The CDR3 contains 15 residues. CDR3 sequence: CASSFAGTSTDTQYF. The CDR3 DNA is TGTGCCAGCAGTTTTGCCGGGACTAGCACAGATACGCAGTATTTT.

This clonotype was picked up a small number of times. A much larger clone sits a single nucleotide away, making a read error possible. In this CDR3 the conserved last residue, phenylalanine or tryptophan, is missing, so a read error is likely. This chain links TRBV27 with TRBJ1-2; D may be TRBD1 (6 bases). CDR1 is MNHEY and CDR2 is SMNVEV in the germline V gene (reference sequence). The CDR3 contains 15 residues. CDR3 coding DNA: TGTGCCGGCAGGCCAACAACAGGGATCGGGTATGGCTACACCCTC. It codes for CAGRPTTGIGYGYTL.

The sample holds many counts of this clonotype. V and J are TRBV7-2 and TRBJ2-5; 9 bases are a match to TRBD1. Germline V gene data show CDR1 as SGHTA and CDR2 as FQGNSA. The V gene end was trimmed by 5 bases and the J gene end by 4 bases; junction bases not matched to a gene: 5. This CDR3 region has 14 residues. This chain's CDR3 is CASSPQGQGETQYF. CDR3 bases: TGTGCCAGCAGCCCCCAGGGACAGGGAGAGACCCAGTACTTC.

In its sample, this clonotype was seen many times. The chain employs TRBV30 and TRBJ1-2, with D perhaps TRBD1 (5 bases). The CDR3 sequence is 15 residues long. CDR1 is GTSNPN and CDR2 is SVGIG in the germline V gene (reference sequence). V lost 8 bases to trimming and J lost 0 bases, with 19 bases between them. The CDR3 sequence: CAKRTGTGANYGYTF. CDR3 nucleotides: TGTGCCAAAAGAACCGGGACCGGGGCTAACTATGGCTACACCTTC.

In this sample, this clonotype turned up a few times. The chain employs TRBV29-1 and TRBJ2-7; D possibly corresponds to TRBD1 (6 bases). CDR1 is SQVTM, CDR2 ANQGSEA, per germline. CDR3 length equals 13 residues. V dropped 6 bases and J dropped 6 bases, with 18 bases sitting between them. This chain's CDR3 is CSVVGQHPGEQYF. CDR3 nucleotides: TGCAGCGTAGTTGGACAGCACCCTGGCGAGCAGTACTTC.

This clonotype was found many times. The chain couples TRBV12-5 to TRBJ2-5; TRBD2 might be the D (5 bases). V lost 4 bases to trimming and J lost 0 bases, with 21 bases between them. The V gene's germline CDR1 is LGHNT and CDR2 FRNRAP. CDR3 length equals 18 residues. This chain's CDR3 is CASGSPSERGVYQETQYF. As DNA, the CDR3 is TGTGCTAGTGGTTCTCCGTCGGAACGGGGAGTGTACCAAGAGACCCAGTACTTC.

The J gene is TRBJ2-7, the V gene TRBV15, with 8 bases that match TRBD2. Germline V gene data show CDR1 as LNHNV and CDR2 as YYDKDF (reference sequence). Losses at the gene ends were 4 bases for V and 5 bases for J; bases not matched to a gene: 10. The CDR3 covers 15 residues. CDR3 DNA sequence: TGTGCCACCAGCACTCCCAGCGGGAGTCCCCACGAGCAGTACTTC. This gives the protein CATSTPSGSPHEQYF.

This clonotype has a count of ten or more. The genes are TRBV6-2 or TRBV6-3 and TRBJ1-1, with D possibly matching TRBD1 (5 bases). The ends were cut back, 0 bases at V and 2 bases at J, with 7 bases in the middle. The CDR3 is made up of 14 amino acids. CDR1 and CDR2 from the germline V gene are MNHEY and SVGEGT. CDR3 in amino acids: CASSYSRVNTEAFF. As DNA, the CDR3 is TGTGCCAGCAGTTACTCCAGGGTTAACACTGAAGCTTTCTTT.

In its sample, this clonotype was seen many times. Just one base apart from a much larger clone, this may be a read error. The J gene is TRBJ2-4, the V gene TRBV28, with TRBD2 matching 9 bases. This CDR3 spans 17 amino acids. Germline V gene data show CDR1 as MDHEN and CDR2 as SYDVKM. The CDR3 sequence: CASSPRSLAGKKNIKYF. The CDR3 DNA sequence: TGTGCCAGCAGCCCCCGCTCACTAGCGGGTAAAAAAAACATTAAGTACTTC.

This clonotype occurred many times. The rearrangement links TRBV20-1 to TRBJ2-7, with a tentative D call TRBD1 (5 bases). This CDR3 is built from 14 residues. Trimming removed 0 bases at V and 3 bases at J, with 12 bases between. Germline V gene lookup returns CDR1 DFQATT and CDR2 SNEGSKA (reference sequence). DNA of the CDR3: TGCAGTGCTAGAGACGGCAGGGTAGGCTACGAGCAGTACTTC. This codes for CSARDGRVGYEQYF.